This T cell receptor beta chain was found in a study of radiotherapy plus CTLA-4 blockade in lung cancer. In the study overall: Objective responses emerged in 15% to 20% of patients, and 30% to 40% attained disease control. The study's findings and limits: Tumor-origin TCR clones grew in blood after radiotherapy plus ipilimumab. Dynamics of early blood T cell clones, together with interferon-beta, were reportedly the best predictors of response.

TCRdb keeps only in-frame clones here, not all; method: immunoSEQ multiplex PCR. There are about 80,000 clones in the sample; roughly 86% occur only once, and just over 2% lies in the top ten. This CDR3 is 15 amino acids long. V was clipped by 0 bases and J by 1 base, with 9 bases between them. Germline CDR1 LNHNV, CDR2 YYDKDF (reference sequence). Comment on this clone: The antigen is undetermined.

The study treated chemo-refractory metastatic non-small-cell lung cancer patients with focal radiation plus ipilimumab CTLA-4 blockade. Sequences were derived from peripheral blood, sampled from a patient treated with radiotherapy plus ipilimumab. The TCR sequence derives from a human donor with non-small cell lung cancer who had a partial response to radiotherapy plus ipilimumab. The chain joins TRBV15 to TRBJ1-2, with D unclear. CDR3 coding DNA: TGTGCCACCAGCAGAGATCTAACGAATAACTATGGCTACACCTTC. It yields the protein CATSRDLTNNYGYTF. The full variable domain, with the rest looked up from reference TRBV15 and TRBJ1-2, is DAMVIQNPRYQVTQFGKPVTLSCSQTLNHNVMYWYQQKSSQAPKLLFHYYDKDFNNEADTPDNFQSRRPNTSFCFLDIRSPGLGDTAMYLCATSRDLTNNYGYTFGSGTRLTVV.